The next 26 T cell receptor beta chains were all read from a single sample in a study of T cells in Graves' hyperthyroidism and ophthalmopathy. Amplification targeted TCR beta CDR3 regions from RNA transcripts. In the first-round RT-PCR of the TCR CDR3, the HTBI primer set was used. TCRdb used MiXCR to reprocess the multiplex PCR reads, holding one entry per CDR3 protein. The sample consists of 300,000 to 400,000 distinct CDR3 sequences, approximately 14% of them appearing once. Sequenced input: blood. The source is a woman in her thirties with Graves' ophthalmopathy.

This clonotype was seen repeatedly, ten times or more. The chain uses TRBV7-3 and TRBJ2-1; 8 bases align to TRBD2. Germline V gene sequence: CDR1 SGHTA, CDR2 FQGTGA. This CDR3 has 16 amino acids. V trimming: 5 bases; J trimming: 2 bases; junction bases outside the gene matches: 8. The CDR3 bases are TGTGCCAGCAGCACAAATGGGCGGGGGGCCTACAATGAGCAGTTCTTC. This codes for CASSTNGRGAYNEQFF.

The chain combines TRBV14 with TRBJ2-7; unclear D gene. V was trimmed by 1 base and J by 0 bases, leaving 7 bases between them. The CDR3 extends over 14 amino acids. Germline loops: CDR1 SGHDN, CDR2 FVKESK. The CDR3 DNA reads as TGTGCCAGCAGCCAAGGCCTGGGCTCCTACGAGCAGTACTTC. It is translated as CASSQGLGSYEQYF. The complete variable domain, with remaining parts taken from reference TRBV14 and TRBJ2-7, reads EAGVTQFPSHSVIEKGQTVTLRCDPISGHDNLYWYRRVMGKEIKFLLHFVKESKQDESGMPNNRFLAERTGGTYSTLKVQPAELEDSGVYFCASSQGLGSYEQYFGPGTRLTVT.

At least ten counts were recorded for this clonotype. CDR3 nucleotides: TGTGCCAGCATCGAGAAGGGGGGGCGAAATACGCAGTATTTT. Translation: CASIEKGGRNTQYF. The chain recombines TRBV6-2 or TRBV6-3 with TRBJ2-3, with D perhaps matching TRBD2 (7 bases). The CDR3 length is 14 residues. Trimming stripped 7 bases from V and 7 bases from J, with 18 bases between. The V gene's germline CDR1 is MNHEY and CDR2 SVGEGT.

Comment on this clonotype: A read error may be the cause here, since a much bigger clone is one base away. The rearrangement uses TRBV10-3 and TRBJ1-1, with 9 bases identical to TRBD1. CDR1 ENHRY and CDR2 SYGVKD come from the germline V gene. The CDR3 is 16 amino acids. The junction had 7 bases not matched to a gene; V was cut back by 4 bases and J by 1 base. The CDR3 DNA follows: TGTGCCATCAGTGGACAGGGGGTGGGTAGGAACACTGAAGCTTTCTTT. Translation: CAISGQGVGRNTEAFF.

This clonotype was observed at least ten times. The V and J genes are TRBV7-8 and TRBJ1-3; D is possibly TRBD1 (5 bases). Trimming took 3 bases from V and 2 from J, leaving 8 bases between them. The CDR3 is 14 amino acids. Germline loops: CDR1 SGHVS, CDR2 FQNEAQ. CDR3: CASSLGDAGNTIYF. In DNA form, the CDR3 reads TGTGCCAGCAGCTTGGGGGATGCTGGAAACACCATATATTTT.

In this sample, this clonotype turned up many times. This chain links TRBV3-1 with TRBJ2-7; D may be TRBD2 (6 bases). Trimming took off 6 bases at V and 2 bases at J, with 8 bases between the two ends. Germline V lookup: CDR1 LGHDT, CDR2 YNNKEL (reference sequence). This CDR3 contains 12 residues. This CDR3 is CASRTSTYEQYF. The CDR3 DNA reads TGTGCCAGCAGAACTAGCACCTACGAGCAGTACTTC.

The table lists this clonotype with many counts. The chain joins TRBV6-1 to TRBJ2-2, with D possibly being TRBD2 (6 bases). The CDR3 is made up of 14 amino acids. Looked up from germline, CDR1 is MNHNS and CDR2 is SASEGT. V was clipped by 5 bases and J by 4 bases, with 11 bases between them. CDR3 region: CASSYPGVTGELFF. Written as DNA, the CDR3 is TGTGCCAGCAGTTATCCGGGGGTCACCGGGGAGCTGTTTTTT.

This chain connects TRBV7-6 to TRBJ2-2; TRBD2 matches at 12 bases. Losses at the gene ends were 1 base for V and 4 bases for J; bases not matched to a gene: 7. CDR3 length: 18 amino acids. Germline V gene data show CDR1 as SGHVS and CDR2 as FNYEAQ. The CDR3 region has the DNA TGTGCCAGCAGCTTAGGGACCCTAGCGGGGGGGCTCACCGGGGAGCTGTTTTTT. Translated, it gives CASSLGTLAGGLTGELFF.

This clonotype was recorded at least ten times. This chain links TRBV27 with TRBJ1-4; 9 nucleotides agree with TRBD1. With 6 bases clipped from V and 7 bases from J, the junction kept 6 bases outside the gene matches. The germline V gene encodes CDR1 MNHEY and CDR2 SMNVEV (reference sequence). CDR3 length equals 14 residues. The CDR3 bases are TGTGCCAGCAGCCTGGGACAGGGAATTGAAAAACTGTTTTTT. This gives the protein CASSLGQGIEKLFF.

This chain connects TRBV5-1 to TRBJ2-5, with TRBD1 as a possible D gene (6 bases). V dropped 2 bases and J dropped 3 bases, with 8 bases sitting between them. Per germline, CDR1 SGHRS and CDR2 YFSETQ. The CDR3 extends over 13 amino acids. The CDR3 DNA reads as TGCGCCAGCAGCTTTAACAGGGAAGAGACCCAGTACTTC. It yields the protein CASSFNREETQYF.

This clonotype was counted ten times or more. The V call is TRBV7-2, the J call TRBJ2-7; 9 bases map to TRBD1. CDR3 length equals 16 residues. Germline trimming cut 2 bases from V and 3 bases from J; bases unmatched to any gene: 8. CDR1 SGHTA and CDR2 FQGNSA come from the germline V gene. CDR3 nucleotides: TGTGCCAGCAGCTTATACGGTACAGGGGGCATCTACGAGCAGTACTTC. Translated, it gives CASSLYGTGGIYEQYF.

This clonotype has only a few counts. CDR3 loop: CASSEGTPTRAPSYEQYF. The CDR3 nucleotides read TGTGCCAGCAGTGAAGGGACACCCACGAGGGCACCCTCCTACGAGCAGTACTTC. The chain couples TRBV6-1 to TRBJ2-7; possibly TRBD1 or TRBD2 for D (5 bases each). This CDR3 comprises 18 residues. Germline V gene data show CDR1 as MNHNS and CDR2 as SASEGT. The V end was cut by 1 base, the J end by 0 bases, with 19 bases between.

This clonotype was detected many times. This chain connects TRBV6-1 to TRBJ2-3; TRBD1 is a possible D gene (5 bases). Germline V gene sequence: CDR1 MNHNS, CDR2 SASEGT. The CDR3 is 13 amino acids. V lost 10 bases and J 2 bases, leaving 13 bases between the germline ends. DNA of the CDR3: TGTGCCACCCAACAGGACGACACAGATACGCAGTATTTT. Its protein is CATQQDDTDTQYF.

V usage is TRBV2 and J usage is TRBJ2-7, with a possible D match to TRBD1 (8 bases). The CDR3 spans 15 residues. Trimming took 2 bases from V and 6 from J, leaving 17 bases between them. The V gene's germline CDR1 is SNHLY and CDR2 FYNNEI. The DNA of the CDR3 is TGTGCCAGCAGTGAAACCACAGGGGGGGCGGCCGAGCAGTACTTC. It yields the protein CASSETTGGAAEQYF.

This clonotype was counted at least ten times. This sequence joins TRBV6-1 and TRBJ1-2; D possibly corresponds to TRBD1 (6 bases). The germline V gene encodes CDR1 MNHNS and CDR2 SASEGT. The V and J ends lost 5 bases and 4 bases respectively, with 17 bases between them. There are 15 residues in the CDR3. The CDR3 loop reads CASSQLGGSVYGYTF. CDR3 nucleotide sequence: TGTGCCAGCAGTCAATTAGGGGGATCTGTCTATGGCTACACCTTC.

This clonotype has at least ten counts. The V and J genes are TRBV12-3 or TRBV12-4 and TRBJ2-2; 9 bases agree with TRBD2. This CDR3 spans 14 amino acids. V trimming: 7 bases; J trimming: 3 bases; junction bases outside the gene matches: 3. The CDR3 DNA follows: TGTGCCAGCACCCCTAGCGGGGACACCGGGGAGCTGTTTTTT. It is translated as CASTPSGDTGELFF.

The table lists this clonotype with many counts. The V and J genes are TRBV5-1 and TRBJ2-2; 7 bases match TRBD1. Unmatched junction bases numbered 2, after V lost 0 bases and J lost 0 bases. The CDR3 runs 16 residues. Germline values: CDR1 SGHRS, CDR2 YFSETQ. CDR3 residues: CASSLGQGANTGELFF. CDR3 sequence (DNA): TGCGCCAGCAGCTTGGGGCAGGGGGCGAACACCGGGGAGCTGTTTTTT.

This clonotype was counted between two and nine times. The chain has TRBV20-1 and TRBJ2-7; TRBD1 matches 8 bases. The V gene end was trimmed by 5 bases and the J gene end by 3 bases; junction bases not matched to a gene: 9. Per the germline V gene, CDR1 is DFQATT and CDR2 is SNEGSKA (reference sequence). This CDR3 has 14 residues. The CDR3 region is CSARPGQVNYEQYF. The DNA of the CDR3 is TGCAGTGCTCGTCCGGGACAGGTCAACTACGAGCAGTACTTC.

This clonotype occurred a few times. V gene TRBV19 combines with J gene TRBJ2-2; 8 positions match TRBD1. Per germline, CDR1 LNHDA and CDR2 SQIVND (reference sequence). CDR3 length: 15 amino acids. V gave up 8 bases and J gave up 7 bases; unmatched junction bases: 12. As DNA, the CDR3 is TGTGCCAGTTTAACGACAGGGGCCTACAGCGGGGAGCTGTTTTTT. It translates to CASLTTGAYSGELFF.

The chain links TRBV6-1 to TRBJ1-2, with D unresolved. V lost 5 bases and J 2 bases, leaving 9 bases between the germline ends. This CDR3 region has 13 residues. Germline V gene data show CDR1 as MNHNS and CDR2 as SASEGT. The CDR3 region has the DNA TGTGCCAGCAGTTCACACGGAAACTATGGCTACACCTTC. It specifies CASSSHGNYGYTF.

The sample holds many counts of this clonotype. CDR3 sequence reads: CASSEGAGTDTQYF. CDR3 sequence (DNA): TGTGCCAGCAGCGAGGGGGCTGGCACAGATACGCAGTATTTT. The rearrangement uses TRBV11-2 and TRBJ2-3; 7 nucleotides match TRBD1. J was trimmed by 1 base and V by 5 bases; bases with no gene match: 3. Germline lookup yields CDR1 SGHAT and CDR2 FQNNGV. The CDR3 is 14 residues long.

The chain is built from TRBV7-9 and TRBJ1-5, with 7 bases identical to TRBD1. CDR1 and CDR2 (germline): SEHNR, FQNEAQ (reference sequence). CDR3 length equals 15 residues. Trimming took 5 bases from V and 9 from J; bases not matched to a gene: 13. The CDR3 DNA is TGTGCCAGCAGCCTAAGTACAGGGGACTATGGGCCCCAGCATTTT. Its translation: CASSLSTGDYGPQHF.

This clonotype was recorded many times. V is TRBV7-9 and J is TRBJ2-7; no definite D call. The CDR3 length is 13 residues. Germline V lookup: CDR1 SEHNR, CDR2 FQNEAQ (reference sequence). With 1 base removed from V and 2 bases from J, the gap between germline ends came to 6 bases. CDR3 nucleotide sequence: TGTGCCAGCAGCTTAGTTAACGCCTACGAGCAGTACTTC. It yields the protein CASSLVNAYEQYF.

This clonotype was seen repeatedly, ten times or more. The J gene is TRBJ1-1, the V gene TRBV14; tentative D call: TRBD1 (5 bases). This CDR3 comprises 14 residues. Deletions cut 0 bases from V and 3 bases from J, with 8 bases between. CDR1 and CDR2 (germline): SGHDN, FVKESK. CDR3 amino acids: CASSQDLGDTEAFF. CDR3 nucleotides: TGTGCCAGCAGCCAAGACTTAGGGGACACTGAAGCTTTCTTT. The variable domain in full, with the rest retrieved from reference TRBV14 and TRBJ1-1, is EAGVTQFPSHSVIEKGQTVTLRCDPISGHDNLYWYRRVMGKEIKFLLHFVKESKQDESGMPNNRFLAERTGGTYSTLKVQPAELEDSGVYFCASSQDLGDTEAFFGQGTRLTVV.

This clonotype came up many times. This chain's CDR3 is CASSPRGSYEQYF. The CDR3 DNA follows: TGTGCCAGCTCACCCCGCGGTAGCTACGAGCAGTACTTC. The rearrangement uses TRBV18 and TRBJ2-7; no reliable D call. In germline, CDR1 is KGHSH, CDR2 LQKENI. This CDR3 comprises 13 residues. The V end was cut by 3 bases, the J end by 3 bases, with 9 bases between.

In this sample, this clonotype turned up many times. This chain joins TRBV20-1 and TRBJ1-5; a weak D match, TRBD1 (6 bases). The CDR3 contains 15 residues. Germline CDR1 reads DFQATT; CDR2 reads SNEGSKA (reference sequence). V lost 0 bases and J 0 bases, leaving 9 bases between the germline ends. In DNA form, the CDR3 reads TGCAGTGCTAGAGACAGGGGATATAGCAATCAGCCCCAGCATTTT. Translated: CSARDRGYSNQPQHF.